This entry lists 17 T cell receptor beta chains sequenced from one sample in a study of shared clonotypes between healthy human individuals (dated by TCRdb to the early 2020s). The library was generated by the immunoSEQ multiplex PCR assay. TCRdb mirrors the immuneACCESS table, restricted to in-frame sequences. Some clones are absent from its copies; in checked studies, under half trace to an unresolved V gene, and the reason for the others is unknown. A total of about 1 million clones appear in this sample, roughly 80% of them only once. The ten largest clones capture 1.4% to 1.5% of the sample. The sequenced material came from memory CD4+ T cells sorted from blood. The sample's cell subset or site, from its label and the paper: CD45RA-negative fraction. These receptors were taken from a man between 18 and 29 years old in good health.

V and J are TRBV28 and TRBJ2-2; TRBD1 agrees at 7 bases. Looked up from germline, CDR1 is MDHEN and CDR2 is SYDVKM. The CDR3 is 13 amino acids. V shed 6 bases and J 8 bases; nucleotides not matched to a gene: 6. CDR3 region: CASRNTGEGELFF. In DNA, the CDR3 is TGTGCCAGCAGAAATACAGGGGAAGGGGAGCTGTTTTTT.

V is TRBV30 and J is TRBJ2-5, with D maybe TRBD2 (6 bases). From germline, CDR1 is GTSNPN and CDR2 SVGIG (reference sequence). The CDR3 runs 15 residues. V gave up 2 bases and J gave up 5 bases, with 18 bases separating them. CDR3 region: CAWSLRRGTAETQYF. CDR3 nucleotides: TGTGCCTGGAGTCTAAGGCGGGGCACCGCGGAGACCCAGTACTTC.

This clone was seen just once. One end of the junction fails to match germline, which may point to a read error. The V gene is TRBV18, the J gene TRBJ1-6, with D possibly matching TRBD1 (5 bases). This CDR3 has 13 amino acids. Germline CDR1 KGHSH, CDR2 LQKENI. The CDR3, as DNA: TGTGCCAGCTCGCCACTGACAGATTCACCCCTCCACTTT. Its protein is CASSPLTDSPLHF.

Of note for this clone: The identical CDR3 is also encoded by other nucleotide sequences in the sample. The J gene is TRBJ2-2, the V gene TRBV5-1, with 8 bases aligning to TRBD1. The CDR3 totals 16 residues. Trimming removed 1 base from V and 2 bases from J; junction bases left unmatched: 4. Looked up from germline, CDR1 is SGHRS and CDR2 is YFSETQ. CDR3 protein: CASSLRQGINTGELFF. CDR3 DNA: TGCGCCAGCAGCTTGAGACAGGGGATAAACACCGGGGAGCTGTTTTTT.

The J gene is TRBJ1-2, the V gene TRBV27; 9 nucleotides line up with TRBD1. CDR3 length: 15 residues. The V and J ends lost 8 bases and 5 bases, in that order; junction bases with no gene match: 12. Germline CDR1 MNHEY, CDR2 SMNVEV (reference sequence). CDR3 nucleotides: TGTGCCAGCGCCCGACCCGGGACAGGGATTTATGGCTACACCTTC. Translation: CASARPGTGIYGYTF.

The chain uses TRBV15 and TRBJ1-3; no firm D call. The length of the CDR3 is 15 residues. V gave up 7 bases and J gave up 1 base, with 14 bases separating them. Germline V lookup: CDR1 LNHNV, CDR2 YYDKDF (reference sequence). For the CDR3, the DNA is TGTGCCACCACCTTGAAGGGATCGTCTGGAAACACCATATATTTT. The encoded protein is CATTLKGSSGNTIYF.

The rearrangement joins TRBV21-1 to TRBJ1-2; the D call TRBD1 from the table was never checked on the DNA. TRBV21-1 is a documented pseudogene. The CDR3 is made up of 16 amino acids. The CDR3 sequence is CASSKLRSDSYYGYTF. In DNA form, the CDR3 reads TGTGCCAGCAGCAAACTTCGATCGGACAGTTACTATGGCTACACCTTC.

The CDR3, as DNA: TGTGCCAGCAGCTTAGATAGAGGCTATAATTCACCCCTCCACTTT. This translates into CASSLDRGYNSPLHF. J is TRBJ1-6 and V is TRBV7-2; D uncertain. Trimming removed 1 base at V and 3 bases at J, with 7 bases between. This CDR3 has 15 residues. Germline assignment: CDR1 SGHTA and CDR2 FQGNSA. The full variable domain, its missing parts supplied by reference TRBV7-2 and TRBJ1-6, is GAGVSQSPSNKVTEKGKDVELRCDPISGHTALYWYRQSLGQGLEFLIYFQGNSAPDKSGLPSDRFSAERTGGSVSTLTIQRTQQEDSAVYLCASSLDRGYNSPLHFGNGTRLTVT.

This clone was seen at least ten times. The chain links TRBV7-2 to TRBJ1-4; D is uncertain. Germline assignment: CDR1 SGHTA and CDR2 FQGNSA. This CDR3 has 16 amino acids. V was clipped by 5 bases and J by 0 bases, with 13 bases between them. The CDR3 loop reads CASSPQTGATNEKLFF. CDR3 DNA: TGTGCCAGCAGCCCCCAGACCGGGGCAACTAATGAAAAACTGTTTTTT.

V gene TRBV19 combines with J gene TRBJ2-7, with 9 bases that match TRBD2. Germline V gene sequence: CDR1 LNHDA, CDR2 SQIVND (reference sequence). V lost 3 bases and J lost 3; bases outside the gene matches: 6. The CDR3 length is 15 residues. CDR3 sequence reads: CASSILSGRIYEQYF. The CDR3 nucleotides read TGTGCCAGTAGTATTTTGAGCGGGAGGATCTACGAGCAGTACTTC.

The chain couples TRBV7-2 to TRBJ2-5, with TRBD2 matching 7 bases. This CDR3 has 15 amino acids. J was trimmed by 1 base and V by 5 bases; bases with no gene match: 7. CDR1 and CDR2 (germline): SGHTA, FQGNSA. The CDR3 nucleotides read TGTGCCAGCAGCCCGACCGGGACTATCCAAGAGACCCAGTACTTC. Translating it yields CASSPTGTIQETQYF.

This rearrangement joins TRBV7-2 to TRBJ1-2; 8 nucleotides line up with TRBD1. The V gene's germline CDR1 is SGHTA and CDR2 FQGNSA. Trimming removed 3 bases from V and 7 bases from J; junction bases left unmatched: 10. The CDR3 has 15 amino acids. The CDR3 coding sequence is TGTGCCAGCAGCTTGAATCAGGGGGCGATCGGTGGCTACACCTTC. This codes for CASSLNQGAIGGYTF.

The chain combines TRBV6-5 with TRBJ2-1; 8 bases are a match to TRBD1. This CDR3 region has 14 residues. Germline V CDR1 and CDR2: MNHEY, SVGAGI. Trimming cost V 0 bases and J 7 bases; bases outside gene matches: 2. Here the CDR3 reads CASSYSRGPNEQFF. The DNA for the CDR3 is TGTGCCAGCAGTTACTCCAGGGGGCCTAATGAGCAGTTCTTC.

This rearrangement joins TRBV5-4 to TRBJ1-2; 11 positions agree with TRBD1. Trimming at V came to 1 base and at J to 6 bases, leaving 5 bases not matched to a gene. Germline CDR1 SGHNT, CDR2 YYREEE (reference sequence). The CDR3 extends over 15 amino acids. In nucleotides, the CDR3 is TGTGCCAGCAGCTTGCCCGGACAGGGGGCGCATGGCTACACCTTC. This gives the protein CASSLPGQGAHGYTF.

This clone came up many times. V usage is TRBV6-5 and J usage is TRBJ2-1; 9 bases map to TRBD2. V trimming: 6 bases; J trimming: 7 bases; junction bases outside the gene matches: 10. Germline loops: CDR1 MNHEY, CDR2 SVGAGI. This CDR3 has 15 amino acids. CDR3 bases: TGTGCCAGCAGCCGTAGCGGGGGAGAATCGAATGAGCAGTTCTTC. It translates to CASSRSGGESNEQFF.

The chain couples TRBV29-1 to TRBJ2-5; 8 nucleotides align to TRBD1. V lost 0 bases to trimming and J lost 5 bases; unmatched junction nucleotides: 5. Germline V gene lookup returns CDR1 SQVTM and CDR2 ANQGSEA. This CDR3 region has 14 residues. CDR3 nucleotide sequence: TGCAGCGTTGAAGAGCAGGGGGCTAGGGAGACCCAGTACTTC. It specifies CSVEEQGARETQYF.

CDR3 region: CASSLTVARITGELFF. DNA for the CDR3: TGTGCCAGCAGTCTGACAGTGGCGCGGATAACCGGGGAGCTGTTTTTT. This rearrangement joins TRBV6-4 to TRBJ2-2, with a possible D match to TRBD1 (5 bases). CDR3 length: 16 residues. Between the trimmed V and J ends, which lost 5 bases and 5 bases, there was a span of 18 bases. From germline, CDR1 is MRHNA and CDR2 SNTAGT.